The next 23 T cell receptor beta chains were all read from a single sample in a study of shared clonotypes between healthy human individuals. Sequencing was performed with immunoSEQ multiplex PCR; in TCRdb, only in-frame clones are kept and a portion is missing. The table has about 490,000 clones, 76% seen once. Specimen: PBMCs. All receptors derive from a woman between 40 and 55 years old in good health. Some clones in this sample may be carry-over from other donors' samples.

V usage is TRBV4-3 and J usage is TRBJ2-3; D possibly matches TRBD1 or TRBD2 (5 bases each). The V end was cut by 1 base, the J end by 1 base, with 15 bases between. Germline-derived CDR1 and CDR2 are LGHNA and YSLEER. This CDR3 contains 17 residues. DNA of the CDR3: TGCGCCAGCAGCCAAGTTGATTTACTAGGGGGCACAGATACGCAGTATTTT. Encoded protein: CASSQVDLLGGTDTQYF.

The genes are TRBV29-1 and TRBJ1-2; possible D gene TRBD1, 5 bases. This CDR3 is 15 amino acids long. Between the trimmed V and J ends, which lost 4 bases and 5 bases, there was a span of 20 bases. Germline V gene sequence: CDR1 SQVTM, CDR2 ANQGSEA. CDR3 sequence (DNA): TGCAGCGTTGGGAGCGACAGACTTTATGGTTATGGCTACACCTTC. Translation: CSVGSDRLYGYGYTF.

This CDR3 is CSAGTGWEQYF. CDR3 DNA sequence: TGCAGTGCTGGGACAGGTTGGGAGCAGTACTTC. The rearrangement joins TRBV20-1 to TRBJ2-5; 8 nucleotides match TRBD1. Germline CDR1 and CDR2: DFQATT and SNEGSKA (reference sequence). The length of the CDR3 is 11 residues. The J segment lost 11 bases and the V segment lost 5 bases, leaving 7 bases of the junction unmatched.

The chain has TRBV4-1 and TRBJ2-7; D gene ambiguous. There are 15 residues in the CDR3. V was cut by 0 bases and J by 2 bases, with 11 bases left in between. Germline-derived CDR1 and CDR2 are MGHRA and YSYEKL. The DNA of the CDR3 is TGCGCCAGCAGCCAAGAAGGGCCGGCAGCCTACGAGCAGTACTTC. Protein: CASSQEGPAAYEQYF.

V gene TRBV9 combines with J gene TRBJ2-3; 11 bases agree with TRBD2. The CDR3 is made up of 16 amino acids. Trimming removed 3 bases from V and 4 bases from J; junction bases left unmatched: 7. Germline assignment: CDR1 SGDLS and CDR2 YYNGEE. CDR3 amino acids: CASSGVTSGSADTQYF. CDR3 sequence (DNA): TGTGCCAGCAGCGGGGTAACTAGCGGGAGCGCAGATACGCAGTATTTT.

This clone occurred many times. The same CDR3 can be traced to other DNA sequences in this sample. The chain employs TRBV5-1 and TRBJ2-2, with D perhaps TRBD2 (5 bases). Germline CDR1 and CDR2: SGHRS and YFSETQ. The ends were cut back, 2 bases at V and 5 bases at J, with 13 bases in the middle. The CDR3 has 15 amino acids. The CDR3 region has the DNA TGCGCCAGCAGCTTAAGGACTGGAATGACCGGGGAGCTGTTTTTT. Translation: CASSLRTGMTGELFF. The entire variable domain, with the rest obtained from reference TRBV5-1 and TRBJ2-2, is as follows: KAGVTQTPRYLIKTRGQQVTLSCSPISGHRSVSWYQQTPGQGLQFLFEYFSETQRNKGNFPGRFSGRQFSNSRSEMNVSTLELGDSALYLCASSLRTGMTGELFFGEGSRLTVL.

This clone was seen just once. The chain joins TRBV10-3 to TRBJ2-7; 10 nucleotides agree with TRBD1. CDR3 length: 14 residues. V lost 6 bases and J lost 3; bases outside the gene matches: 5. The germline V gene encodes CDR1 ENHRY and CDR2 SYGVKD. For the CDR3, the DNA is TGTGCCATCAGGGGGGACAGGGGTGACTACGAGCAGTACTTC. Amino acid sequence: CAIRGDRGDYEQYF.

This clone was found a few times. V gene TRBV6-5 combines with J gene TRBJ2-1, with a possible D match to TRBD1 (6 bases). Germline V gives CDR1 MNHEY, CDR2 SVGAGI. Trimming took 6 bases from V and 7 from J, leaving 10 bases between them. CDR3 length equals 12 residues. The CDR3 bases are TGTGCCAGCAGGACACAGGGTAATGAGCAGTTCTTC. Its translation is CASRTQGNEQFF.

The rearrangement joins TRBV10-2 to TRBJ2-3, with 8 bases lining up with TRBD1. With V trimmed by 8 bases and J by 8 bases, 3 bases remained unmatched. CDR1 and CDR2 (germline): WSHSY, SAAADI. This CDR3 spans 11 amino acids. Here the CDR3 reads CASGQGGTQYF. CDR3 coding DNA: TGCGCCAGCGGACAGGGCGGTACGCAGTATTTT.

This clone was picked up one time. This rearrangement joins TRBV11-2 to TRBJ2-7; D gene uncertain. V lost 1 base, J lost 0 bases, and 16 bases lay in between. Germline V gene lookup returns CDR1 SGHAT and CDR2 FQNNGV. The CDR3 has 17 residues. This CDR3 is CASSLGSWQPRSYEQYF. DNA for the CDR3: TGTGCCAGCAGCTTAGGCTCGTGGCAGCCGCGCTCCTACGAGCAGTACTTC.

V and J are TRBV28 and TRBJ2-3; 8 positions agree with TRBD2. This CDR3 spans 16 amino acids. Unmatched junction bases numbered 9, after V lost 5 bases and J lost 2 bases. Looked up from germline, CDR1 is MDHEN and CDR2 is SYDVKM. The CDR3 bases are TGTGCCAGCAGTACCCGGGTAGCGGGGATCACAGATACGCAGTATTTT. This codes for CASSTRVAGITDTQYF. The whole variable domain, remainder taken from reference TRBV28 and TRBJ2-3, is DVKVTQSSRYLVKRTGEKVFLECVQDMDHENMFWYRQDPGLGLRLIYFSYDVKMKEKGDIPEGYSVSREKKERFSLILESASTNQTSMYLCASSTRVAGITDTQYFGPGTRLTVL.

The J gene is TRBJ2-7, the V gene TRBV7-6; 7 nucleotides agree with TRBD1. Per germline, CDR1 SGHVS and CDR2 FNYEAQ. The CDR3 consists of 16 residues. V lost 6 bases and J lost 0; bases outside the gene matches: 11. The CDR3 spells CASSPRSRDSSYEQYF. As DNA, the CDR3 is TGTGCCAGCAGTCCAAGATCCCGGGACAGCTCCTACGAGCAGTACTTC.

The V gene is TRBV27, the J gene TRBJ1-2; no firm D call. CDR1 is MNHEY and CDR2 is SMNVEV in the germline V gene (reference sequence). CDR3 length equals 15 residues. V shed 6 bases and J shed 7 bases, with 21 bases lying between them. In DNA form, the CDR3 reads TGTGCCAGCAGCCCCGGACGGTGGGATCCTCGTGGCTACACCTTC. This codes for CASSPGRWDPRGYTF.

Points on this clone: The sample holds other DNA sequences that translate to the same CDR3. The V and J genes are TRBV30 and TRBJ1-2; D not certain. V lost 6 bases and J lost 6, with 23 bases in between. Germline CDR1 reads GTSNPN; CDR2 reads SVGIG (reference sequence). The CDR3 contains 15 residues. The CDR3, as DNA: TGTGCCTGCCTCTGGGGTTCCGTGGAAGTCCATGGCTACACCTTC. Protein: CACLWGSVEVHGYTF.

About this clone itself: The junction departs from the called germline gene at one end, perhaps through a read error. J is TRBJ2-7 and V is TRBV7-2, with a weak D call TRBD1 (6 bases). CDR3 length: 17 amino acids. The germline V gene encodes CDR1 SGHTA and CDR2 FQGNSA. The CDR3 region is CASSLYTGRKGDYEQYF. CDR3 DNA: TGTGCTAGCAGCTTATATACAGGGAGAAAGGGGGACTACGAGCAGTACTTC.

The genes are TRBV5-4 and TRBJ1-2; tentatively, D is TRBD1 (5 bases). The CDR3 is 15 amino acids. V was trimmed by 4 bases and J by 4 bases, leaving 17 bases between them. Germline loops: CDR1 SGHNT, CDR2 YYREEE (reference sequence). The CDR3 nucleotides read TGTGCCAGCAGCAGACCGGGACGGGAGATCTATGGCTACACCTTC. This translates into CASSRPGREIYGYTF.

The CDR3 region is CASSHPAQHEQYF. The CDR3 region has the DNA TGTGCCAGCAGCCACCCGGCCCAGCACGAGCAGTACTTC. The chain employs TRBV11-2 and TRBJ2-7; D uncertain. Germline V lookup: CDR1 SGHAT, CDR2 FQNNGV. V was trimmed by 5 bases and J by 5 bases, leaving 13 bases between them. CDR3 length equals 13 residues.

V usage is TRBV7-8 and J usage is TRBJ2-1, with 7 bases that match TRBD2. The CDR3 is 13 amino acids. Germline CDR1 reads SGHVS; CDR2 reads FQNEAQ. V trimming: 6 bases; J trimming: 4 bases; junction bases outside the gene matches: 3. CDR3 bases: TGTGCCAGCAGAGCGGGACTTTACAATGAGCAGTTCTTC. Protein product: CASRAGLYNEQFF. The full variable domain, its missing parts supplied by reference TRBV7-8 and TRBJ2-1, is GAGVSQSPRYKVAKRGQDVALRCDPISGHVSLFWYQQALGQGPEFLTYFQNEAQLDKSGLPSDRFFAERPEGSVSTLKIQRTQQEDSAVYLCASRAGLYNEQFFGPGTRLTVL.

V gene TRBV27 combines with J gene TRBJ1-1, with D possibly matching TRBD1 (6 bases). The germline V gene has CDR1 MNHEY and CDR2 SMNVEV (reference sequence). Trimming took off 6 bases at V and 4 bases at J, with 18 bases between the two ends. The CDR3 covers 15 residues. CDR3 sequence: CASSLPGQPTTEAFF. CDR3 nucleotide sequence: TGTGCCAGCAGCTTACCGGGACAACCGACCACTGAAGCTTTCTTT.

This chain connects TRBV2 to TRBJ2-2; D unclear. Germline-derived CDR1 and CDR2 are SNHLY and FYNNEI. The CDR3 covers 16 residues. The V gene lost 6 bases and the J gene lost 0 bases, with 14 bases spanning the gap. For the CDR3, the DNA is TGTGCCAGCAGAAGATATCAGGCTACGAACACCGGGGAGCTGTTTTTT. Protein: CASRRYQATNTGELFF.

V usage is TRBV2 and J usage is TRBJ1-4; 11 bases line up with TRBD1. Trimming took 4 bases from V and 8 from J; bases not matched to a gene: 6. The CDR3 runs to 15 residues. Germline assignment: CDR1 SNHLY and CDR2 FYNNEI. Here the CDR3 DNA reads TGTGCCAGCAGTGGAGACGGGACAGGGGGAGAAAAACTGTTTTTT. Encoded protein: CASSGDGTGGEKLFF.

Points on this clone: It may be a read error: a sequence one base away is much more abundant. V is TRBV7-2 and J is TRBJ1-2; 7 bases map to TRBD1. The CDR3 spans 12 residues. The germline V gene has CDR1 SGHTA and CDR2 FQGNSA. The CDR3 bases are TGTGCCAGCAGCGCAGAGGGGGCTGGCCACACCTTC. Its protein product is CASSAEGAGHTF.

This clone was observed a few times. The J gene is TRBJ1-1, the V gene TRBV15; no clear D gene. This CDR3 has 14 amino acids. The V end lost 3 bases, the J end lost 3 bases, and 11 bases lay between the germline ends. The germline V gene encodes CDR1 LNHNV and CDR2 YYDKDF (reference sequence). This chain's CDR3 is CATSREAEDTEAFF. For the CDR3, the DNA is TGTGCCACCAGCAGGGAAGCGGAGGACACTGAAGCTTTCTTT.